This T cell receptor (beta chain) was captured by sequencing in a study of patients and donors after allogeneic stem cell transplantation. The CDR3 runs 15 residues. Germline lookup yields CDR1 DFQATT and CDR2 SNEGSKA (reference sequence). The V and J ends lost 3 bases and 2 bases respectively, with 17 bases between them. MiXCR was run by TCRdb on the RT-PCR reads, yielding one entry per CDR3 protein. This table has 800,000 to 1,000,000 distinct CDR3 sequences, about 20% appearing once. Material for sequencing was blood, either unsorted or a sorted T cell fraction (not recorded which). The source is a human donor who was either an allogeneic HSCT recipient or a stem cell or donor lymphocyte infusion donor (not recorded which). It is not recorded whose cells these are; they may come from a transplant donor. The V call is TRBV20-1, the J call TRBJ2-7, with TRBD2 as a possible D gene (5 bases). CDR3 nucleotide sequence: TGCAGTGCTAGTGGACTTCTAGGTGGGCCCTACGAGCAGTACTTC. Its translation: CSASGLLGGPYEQYF.